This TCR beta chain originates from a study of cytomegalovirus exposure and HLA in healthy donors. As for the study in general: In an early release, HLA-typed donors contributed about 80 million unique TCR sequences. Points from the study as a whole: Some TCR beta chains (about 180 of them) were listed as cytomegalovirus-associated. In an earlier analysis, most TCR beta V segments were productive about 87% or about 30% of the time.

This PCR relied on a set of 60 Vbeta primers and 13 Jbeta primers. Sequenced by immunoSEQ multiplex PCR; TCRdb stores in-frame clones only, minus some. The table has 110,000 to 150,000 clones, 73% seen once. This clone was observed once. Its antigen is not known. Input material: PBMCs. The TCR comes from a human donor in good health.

This CDR3 reads CASRLRDTSPLHF. The CDR3, as DNA: TGTGCCAGCAGGCTACGGGACACATCACCCCTCCACTTT. This sequence joins TRBV28 and TRBJ1-6, with D possibly TRBD1 on 6 matching bases. Trimming removed 6 bases at V and 10 bases at J, with 13 bases between. The CDR3 totals 13 residues. Germline values: CDR1 MDHEN, CDR2 SYDVKM.